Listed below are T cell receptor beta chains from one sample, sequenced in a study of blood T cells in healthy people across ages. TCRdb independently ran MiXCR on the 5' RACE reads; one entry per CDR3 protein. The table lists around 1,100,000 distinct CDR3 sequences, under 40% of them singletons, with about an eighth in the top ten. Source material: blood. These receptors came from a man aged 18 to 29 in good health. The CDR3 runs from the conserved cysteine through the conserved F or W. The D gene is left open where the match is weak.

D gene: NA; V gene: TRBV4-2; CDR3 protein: CASSQGSLNEQFF
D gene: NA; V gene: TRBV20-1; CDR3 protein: CSARLAGRVENEQFF
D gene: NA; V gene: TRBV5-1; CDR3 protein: CASRDVENIQYF
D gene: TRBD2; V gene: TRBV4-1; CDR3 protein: CASSGVSSGGRNEQFF
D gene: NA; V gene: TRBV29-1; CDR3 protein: CSVAGLAGDTQYF
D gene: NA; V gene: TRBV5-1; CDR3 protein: CASSIPLEGNEQYF
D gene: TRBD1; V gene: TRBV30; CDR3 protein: CAWNGKQGLGYGYTF
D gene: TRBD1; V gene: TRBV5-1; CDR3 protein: CASSSGQTSYNEQFF
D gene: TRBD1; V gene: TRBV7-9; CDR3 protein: CASSHRTGGSGAATNEKLFF
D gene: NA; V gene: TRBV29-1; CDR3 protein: CSSRDYNEQFF
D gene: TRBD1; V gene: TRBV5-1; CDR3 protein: CASSFGGGQGHNEQFF
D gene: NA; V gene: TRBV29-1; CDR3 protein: CSVLTGFGQPQHF
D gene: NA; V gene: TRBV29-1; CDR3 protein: CSVDADGYTF
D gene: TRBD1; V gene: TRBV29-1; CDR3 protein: CSVKQGTEAFF
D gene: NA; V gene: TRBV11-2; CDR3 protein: CASSSYRGYSGNTIYF
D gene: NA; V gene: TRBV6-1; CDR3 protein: CASSAQHYGYTF
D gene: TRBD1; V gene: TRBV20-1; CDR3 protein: CSAREGTGPQPQHF
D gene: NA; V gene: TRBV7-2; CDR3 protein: CASRRGESYNEQYF
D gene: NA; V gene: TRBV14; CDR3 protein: CDSSQAAGSFYGYTF
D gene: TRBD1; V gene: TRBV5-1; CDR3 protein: CASSSSGTGLGNEQYF
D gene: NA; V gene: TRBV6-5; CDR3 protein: CASISPGANYGYTF
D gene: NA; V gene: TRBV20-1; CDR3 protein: CSARDLDWTYGYTF
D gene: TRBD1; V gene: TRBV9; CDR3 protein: CATGQGRYGYTF
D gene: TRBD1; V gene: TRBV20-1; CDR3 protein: CSAGLRQGAGEKLFF
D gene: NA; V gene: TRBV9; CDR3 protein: CASSVDWNSPLHF
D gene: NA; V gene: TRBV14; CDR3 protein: CASSQEKTYEQFF
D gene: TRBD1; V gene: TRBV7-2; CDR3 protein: CASRTGQNYGYTF